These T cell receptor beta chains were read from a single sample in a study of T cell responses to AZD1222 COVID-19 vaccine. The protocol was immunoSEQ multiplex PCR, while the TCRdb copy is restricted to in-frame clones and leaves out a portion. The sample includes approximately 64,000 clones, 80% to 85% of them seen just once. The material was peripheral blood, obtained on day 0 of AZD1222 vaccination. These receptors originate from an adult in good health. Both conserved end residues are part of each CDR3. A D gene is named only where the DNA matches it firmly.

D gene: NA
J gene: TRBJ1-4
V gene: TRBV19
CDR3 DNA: TGTGCCAGTAGTATAGGGTCGGCTAATGAAAAACTGTTTTTT
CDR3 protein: CASSIGSANEKLFF

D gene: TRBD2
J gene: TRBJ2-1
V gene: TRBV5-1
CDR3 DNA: TGCGCCAGCAGCTTGGGAATTTGGGGGGGCAATGAGCAGTTCTTC
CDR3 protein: CASSLGIWGGNEQFF

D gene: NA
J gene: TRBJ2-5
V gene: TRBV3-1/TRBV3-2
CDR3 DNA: TGTGCCAGCAGCCAAGCACTAGATCGGCGAGAGACCCAGTACTTC
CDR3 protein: CASSQALDRRETQYF

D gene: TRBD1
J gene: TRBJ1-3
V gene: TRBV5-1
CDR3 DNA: TGCGCCAGCAGCGGGACCGGGACAGGGGCTGGAAACACCATATATTTT
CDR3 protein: CASSGTGTGAGNTIYF

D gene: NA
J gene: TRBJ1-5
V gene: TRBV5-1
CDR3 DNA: TGCGCCAGCAGCCTCGGGCCCGGGGATCCCACGAGGCCCCAGCATTTT
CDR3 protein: CASSLGPGDPTRPQHF

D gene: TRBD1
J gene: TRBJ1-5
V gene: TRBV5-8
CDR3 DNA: TGTGCCAGCAGCTTGGGACAGGGACTAAGCAATCAGCCCCAGCATTTT
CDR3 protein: CASSLGQGLSNQPQHF

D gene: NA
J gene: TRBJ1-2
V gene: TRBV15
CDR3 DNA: TGTGCCACCAGCAGAGATGATGAGCGGACGGCCTTC
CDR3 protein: CATSRDDERTAF

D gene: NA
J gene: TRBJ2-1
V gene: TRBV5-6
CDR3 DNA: TGTGCCAGCAGCTTTGGGGGGGCGGTGAATGAGCAGTTCTTC
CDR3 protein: CASSFGGAVNEQFF

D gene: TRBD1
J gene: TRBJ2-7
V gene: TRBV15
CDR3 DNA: TGTGCCACCAGCAGGGACAGGACCTACGAGCAGTACTTC
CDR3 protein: CATSRDRTYEQYF

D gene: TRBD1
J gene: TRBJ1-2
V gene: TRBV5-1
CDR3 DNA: TGCGCCAGCAGCCTCGGGACAGGCCCTGCCTTCTATGGCTACACCTTC
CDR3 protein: CASSLGTGPAFYGYTF

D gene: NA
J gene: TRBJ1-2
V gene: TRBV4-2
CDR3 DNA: TGTGCCAGCAGCCCTGGGGGGGTTAACTATGGCTACACCTTC
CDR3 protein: CASSPGGVNYGYTF

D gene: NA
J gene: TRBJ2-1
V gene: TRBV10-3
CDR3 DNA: TGTGCCATCAGTGAGGTGCCCAGCGTAGGGAATGAGCAGTTCTTC
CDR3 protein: CAISEVPSVGNEQFF

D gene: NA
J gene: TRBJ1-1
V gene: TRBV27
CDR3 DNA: TGTGCCAGCAGTTTCAAGGGAAATCTGAACACTGAAGCTTTCTTT
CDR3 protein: CASSFKGNLNTEAFF